The 22 T cell receptor beta chains below all came from one sample that was sequenced in a study of cytomegalovirus exposure and HLA in healthy donors. TCRdb's table, derived via immunoSEQ multiplex PCR, lists solely in-frame clones and lacks some. The sample gives approximately 53,000 clones, roughly 92% of which show up once; almost 1.5% is in the top ten. Input material: PBMCs. These receptors were collected from a young man in good health and CMV-seronegative.

The rearrangement joins TRBV9 to TRBJ2-1, with D possibly being TRBD2 (6 bases). V lost 3 bases to trimming and J lost 9 bases, with 19 bases between them. This CDR3 contains 15 residues. CDR1 is SGDLS, CDR2 YYNGEE, per germline. CDR3 sequence reads: CASSAFPLAGGEQFF. In DNA, the CDR3 is TGTGCCAGCAGCGCGTTTCCACTAGCCGGTGGTGAGCAGTTCTTC.

This chain joins TRBV5-1 and TRBJ2-5, with 9 bases matching TRBD2. J lost 5 bases, V lost 4 bases, and 9 bases had no gene match. The CDR3 spans 15 residues. The germline V gene encodes CDR1 SGHRS and CDR2 YFSETQ. CDR3: CASSQQAGGRETQYF. The CDR3 DNA reads TGCGCCAGCAGCCAACAAGCGGGAGGTAGGGAGACCCAGTACTTC. Looking up the rest from reference TRBV5-1 and TRBJ2-5 gives the full variable domain: KAGVTQTPRYLIKTRGQQVTLSCSPISGHRSVSWYQQTPGQGLQFLFEYFSETQRNKGNFPGRFSGRQFSNSRSEMNVSTLELGDSALYLCASSQQAGGRETQYFGPGTRLLVL.

The rearrangement links TRBV7-9 to TRBJ2-5, with 10 bases identical to TRBD2. This CDR3 is 15 amino acids long. Germline V gene sequence: CDR1 SEHNR, CDR2 FQNEAQ (reference sequence). J was trimmed by 4 bases and V by 6 bases; bases with no gene match: 8. CDR3 coding DNA: TGTGCCAGCAGGTCTAGCGGGAGTAGAGGAGAGACCCAGTACTTC. It yields the protein CASRSSGSRGETQYF.

The chain links TRBV10-1 to TRBJ2-3, with 10 positions matching TRBD2. V was pared by 5 bases and J by 2 bases, with 7 bases of the junction left unmatched. Germline values: CDR1 WNHNN, CDR2 SYGVQD (reference sequence). The CDR3 length is 16 residues. CDR3 coding DNA: TGCGCCAGCAGTACACTAGCGGGAAGGATCACAGATACGCAGTATTTT. Encoded protein: CASSTLAGRITDTQYF.

The J gene is TRBJ2-7, the V gene TRBV5-1, with 7 bases matching TRBD2. Germline lookup yields CDR1 SGHRS and CDR2 YFSETQ. The V gene end was trimmed by 0 bases and the J gene end by 0 bases; junction bases not matched to a gene: 12. This CDR3 spans 18 amino acids. As DNA, the CDR3 is TGCGCCAGCAGCTTGGAGGTTAGTCAGGGAGGGATCTCCTACGAGCAGTACTTC. As protein: CASSLEVSQGGISYEQYF.

The gene calls are TRBV5-4 and TRBJ2-3; TRBD2 matches 10 bases. Germline V lookup: CDR1 SGHNT, CDR2 YYREEE (reference sequence). The J segment lost 1 base and the V segment lost 4 bases, leaving 12 bases of the junction unmatched. The CDR3 has 18 amino acids. Here the CDR3 reads CASSTLPPSGGGTDTQYF. In DNA, the CDR3 is TGTGCCAGCAGCACACTTCCTCCTAGCGGGGGAGGCACAGATACGCAGTATTTT.

The V gene is TRBV10-1, the J gene TRBJ2-1; 9 positions match TRBD2. Per germline, CDR1 WNHNN and CDR2 SYGVQD (reference sequence). This CDR3 region has 17 residues. Losses at the gene ends were 0 bases for V and 5 bases for J; bases not matched to a gene: 8. CDR3 in DNA: TGCGCCAGCAGTGAGTCGAGGGCTAGCGGGGTTAACAATGAGCAGTTCTTC. Translation: CASSESRASGVNNEQFF.

This clone was seen once. This chain uses TRBV7-2 with TRBJ2-2, with a weak D call TRBD2 (6 bases). CDR1 is SGHTA, CDR2 FQGNSA, per germline. The CDR3 is 15 residues long. The germline V and J ends were trimmed by 2 bases and 5 bases, with 12 bases remaining between them. The CDR3: CASSLRGGMTGELFF. The CDR3 region has the DNA TGTGCCAGCAGCTTAAGAGGCGGGATGACCGGGGAGCTGTTTTTT.

The chain has TRBV27 and TRBJ2-3; possibly TRBD1 for D (6 bases). This CDR3 has 13 amino acids. V shed 5 bases and J shed 3 bases, with 9 bases lying between them. Germline V gene data show CDR1 as MNHEY and CDR2 as SMNVEV (reference sequence). The CDR3 region has the DNA TGTGCCAGCAGTGACAGGTCGACAGATACGCAGTATTTT. Translating it yields CASSDRSTDTQYF.

This clone was counted a single time. The V call is TRBV5-5, the J call TRBJ2-7, with D possibly being TRBD1 (6 bases). The CDR3 covers 15 residues. Deletions cut 4 bases from V and 4 bases from J, with 18 bases between. CDR1 is SGHKS, CDR2 YYEKEE, per germline (reference sequence). The CDR3 DNA is TGTGCCAGCAGCGCCGGACCCAGCGACAGGTACGAGCAGTACTTC. Translation: CASSAGPSDRYEQYF.

This sequence joins TRBV27 and TRBJ2-1, with D hard to call. The V gene lost 6 bases and the J gene lost 0 bases, with 9 bases spanning the gap. Germline CDR1 is MNHEY and CDR2 is SMNVEV (reference sequence). This CDR3 is built from 14 residues. CDR3 bases: TGTGCCAGCAGATCTTCGAGCTCCTACAATGAGCAGTTCTTC. Translation gives CASRSSSSYNEQFF.

The V gene is TRBV28, the J gene TRBJ2-3; D may be TRBD2 (5 bases). The germline V and J ends were trimmed by 2 bases and 0 bases, with 12 bases remaining between them. Germline V gene data show CDR1 as MDHEN and CDR2 as SYDVKM. The CDR3 spans 16 residues. The DNA for the CDR3 is TGTGCCAGCAGTTTAGATCGCGGGTCTAGCACAGATACGCAGTATTTT. It yields the protein CASSLDRGSSTDTQYF.

The rearrangement joins TRBV28 to TRBJ2-7; D unresolved. Trimming removed 3 bases from V and 5 bases from J, with 11 bases in between. CDR3 size: 13 residues. In germline, CDR1 is MDHEN, CDR2 SYDVKM. CDR3 loop: CASSFLSQNEQYF. As DNA, the CDR3 is TGTGCCAGCAGTTTTTTGTCGCAGAACGAGCAGTACTTC.

This sequence joins TRBV27 and TRBJ2-5, with D possibly matching TRBD2 (5 bases). The CDR3 extends over 16 amino acids. CDR1 MNHEY and CDR2 SMNVEV come from the germline V gene (reference sequence). Between the trimmed V and J ends, which lost 7 bases and 2 bases, there was a span of 20 bases. CDR3 in DNA: TGTGCCAGCAAGCACTCCCGTTCACGGACTCAAGAGACCCAGTACTTC. This codes for CASKHSRSRTQETQYF.

This chain links TRBV4-2 with TRBJ2-3; a possible D gene is TRBD2 (5 bases). Germline CDR1 reads LGHNA; CDR2 reads YNFKEQ. CDR3 size: 15 residues. The V gene lost 1 base and the J gene lost 0 bases, with 8 bases spanning the gap. CDR3 in amino acids: CASSQASGSTDTQYF. The CDR3 DNA reads TGTGCCAGCAGCCAAGCCAGCGGAAGCACAGATACGCAGTATTTT.

The rearrangement uses TRBV30 and TRBJ1-1, with a tentative D call TRBD1 (5 bases). Germline CDR1 is GTSNPN and CDR2 is SVGIG (reference sequence). Trimming cost V 0 bases and J 1 base, with 9 bases left between them. The CDR3 runs to 14 residues. This CDR3 is CAWSVYRTNTEAFF. For the CDR3, the DNA is TGTGCCTGGAGTGTATACAGGACGAACACTGAAGCTTTCTTT.

This sequence joins TRBV20-1 and TRBJ1-4, with a weak D call TRBD1 (5 bases). Germline V gene data show CDR1 as DFQATT and CDR2 as SNEGSKA (reference sequence). V lost 4 bases and J 10 bases, leaving 10 bases between the germline ends. CDR3 length equals 11 residues. The CDR3 reads CSATDNSKLFF. As DNA, the CDR3 is TGCAGTGCTACGGACAACTCAAAACTGTTTTTT.

The genes are TRBV21-1 and TRBJ1-2. TRBV21-1 is a documented pseudogene. The CDR3 has 17 residues. CDR3 sequence (DNA): TGTGCCAGCAGCAATAGGACTCGCATAGCCATGAACTATGGCTACACCTTC. This encodes CASSNRTRIAMNYGYTF.

CDR3 sequence: CASSEESDFFF. The CDR3 DNA follows: TGTGCCAGCAGCGAAGAATCGGACTTTTTCTTC. This chain connects TRBV7-9 to TRBJ2-1, with D tentatively TRBD2 (5 bases). Germline lookup yields CDR1 SEHNR and CDR2 FQNEAQ (reference sequence). V was cut by 5 bases and J by 16 bases, with 15 bases left in between. The CDR3 runs 11 residues.

The chain recombines TRBV2 with TRBJ2-5, with 10 bases that match TRBD2. The trim removed 7 bases at V and 2 bases at J, leaving 4 bases unmatched. This CDR3 region has 14 residues. Per germline, CDR1 SNHLY and CDR2 FYNNEI. CDR3 in DNA: TGTGCCAGCAATGGACTAGCGGCACAAGAGACCCAGTACTTC. This translates into CASNGLAAQETQYF.

This clone was seen only once. The chain links TRBV5-8 to TRBJ2-3; 7 bases agree with TRBD1. This CDR3 spans 15 amino acids. Germline V gene sequence: CDR1 SGHTS, CDR2 YDEGEE. With 4 bases clipped from V and 8 bases from J, the junction kept 13 bases outside the gene matches. CDR3 sequence reads: CASSPTGKGDPTQYF. The CDR3 nucleotides are TGTGCCAGCAGCCCGACAGGGAAAGGCGATCCTACGCAGTATTTT.

The CDR3 region has the DNA TGTGCCAGCAGCTCTCCGTGGGCTAGCGGGATCGTGTACGAGCAGTACTTC. Its protein product is CASSSPWASGIVYEQYF. V is TRBV7-8 and J is TRBJ2-7, with 9 bases aligning to TRBD2. This CDR3 region has 17 residues. The germline CDR1 and CDR2 sequences are SGHVS and FQNEAQ. Germline trimming cut 4 bases from V and 4 bases from J; bases unmatched to any gene: 14.